Below, one T cell receptor beta chain is given with its context. Its matching antigen is unknown. This sample was included in a study of cytomegalovirus exposure and HLA in healthy donors. The overall study: A subsequent analysis reported that the 120 or so validation repertoires were produced on the same platform that had also been used for the roughly 710 first-cohort repertoires.

Germline V gene lookup returns CDR1 MNHEY and CDR2 SMNVEV (reference sequence). V dropped 5 bases and J dropped 8; count of bases not matched to a gene: 7. The CDR3 runs to 15 residues. Findings and caveats of the study: Most TCRs appeared rarely, but some public TCRs recurred in many donors.

This table comes from immunoSEQ multiplex PCR, and its TCRdb copy is limited to in-frame clones, with some not included. The repertoire consists of some 160,000 clones, with around 90% occurring once and the leading ten covering 2.5% to 3%. The clonotype was recovered from a man younger than 30 in good health and CMV-seronegative. The rearrangement joins TRBV27 to TRBJ2-1, with 12 bases fitting TRBD1. The sequenced material came from PBMCs. The chain's CDR3 is CASSPGQGARDEQFF. DNA for the CDR3: TGTGCCAGCAGTCCGGGACAGGGGGCGAGGGATGAGCAGTTCTTC.